Below are 17 T cell receptor beta chains sequenced from a single sample in a study of blood T cell repertoires in COVID-19. The data were produced by immunoSEQ multiplex PCR, yet TCRdb's version contains in-frame clones alone and is incomplete. The data show almost 400,000 clones, around nine tenths seen once. Sequenced input: PBMCs or T cells enriched from blood (not recorded which). The receptor source for this set is a woman in her twenties or thirties who had recovered from COVID-19.

This chain joins TRBV20-1 and TRBJ2-5, with 8 nucleotides matching TRBD1. The CDR3 covers 11 residues. The germline V gene has CDR1 DFQATT and CDR2 SNEGSKA (reference sequence). V lost 6 bases, J lost 4 bases, and 1 base stayed unmatched. The CDR3 coding sequence is TGCAGTGCCGGACAGGGAGAGACCCAGTACTTC. The encoded protein is CSAGQGETQYF.

The chain carries TRBV11-1 and TRBJ2-2, with 9 bases lining up with TRBD1. The CDR3 totals 15 residues. Germline lookup yields CDR1 SGHAT and CDR2 FQDESV (reference sequence). V lost 4 bases and J lost 2; bases outside the gene matches: 2. This CDR3 is CASSSGQGNTGELFF. DNA of the CDR3: TGTGCCAGCAGCTCGGGACAGGGTAACACCGGGGAGCTGTTTTTT.

The chain carries TRBV5-4 and TRBJ2-7; 9 bases are a match to TRBD1. Germline CDR1 SGHNT, CDR2 YYREEE (reference sequence). The CDR3 has 16 amino acids. V dropped 1 base and J dropped 0; count of bases not matched to a gene: 5. The CDR3 coding sequence is TGTGCCAGCAGCTTGTTTTTGGGACAGGGCTCCTACGAGCAGTACTTC. Protein sequence: CASSLFLGQGSYEQYF.

The gene calls are TRBV7-2 and TRBJ1-2; D remains ambiguous. This CDR3 has 13 residues. The V gene lost 1 base and the J gene lost 5 bases, with 8 bases spanning the gap. The germline V gene encodes CDR1 SGHTA and CDR2 FQGNSA. Written as DNA, the CDR3 is TGTGCCAGCAGCTTAGAAATACAATATGGCTACACCTTC. This codes for CASSLEIQYGYTF. The full variable domain, its missing parts supplied by reference TRBV7-2 and TRBJ1-2, is GAGVSQSPSNKVTEKGKDVELRCDPISGHTALYWYRQSLGQGLEFLIYFQGNSAPDKSGLPSDRFSAERTGGSVSTLTIQRTQQEDSAVYLCASSLEIQYGYTFGSGTRLTVV.

The rearrangement joins TRBV6-2 or TRBV6-3 to TRBJ1-1; possibly TRBD1 for D (6 bases). V was shortened by 0 bases and J by 2 bases, with 22 bases between the two germline ends. Germline-derived CDR1 and CDR2 are MNHEY and SVGEGT. The CDR3 has 19 residues. For the CDR3, the DNA is TGTGCCAGCAGTTACTCGCTCGCAAACAGGGTTTTGGGTAACACTGAAGCTTTCTTT. Amino acid sequence: CASSYSLANRVLGNTEAFF.

The chain links TRBV2 to TRBJ2-7; TRBD2 aligns across 9 bases. Per germline, CDR1 SNHLY and CDR2 FYNNEI. Trimming took 7 bases from V and 2 from J; bases not matched to a gene: 12. The CDR3 runs to 16 residues. The CDR3 loop is CASTPSSGSITYEQYF. Written as DNA, the CDR3 is TGTGCCAGCACCCCGAGTAGCGGGAGTATCACCTACGAGCAGTACTTC.

V usage is TRBV2 and J usage is TRBJ1-1; D gene unclear. This CDR3 region has 13 residues. V lost 7 bases and J 0 bases, leaving 9 bases between the germline ends. The germline V gene encodes CDR1 SNHLY and CDR2 FYNNEI. The CDR3 nucleotides read TGTGCCAGCATCCGGTCGATGAACACTGAAGCTTTCTTT. This sequence encodes CASIRSMNTEAFF.

This chain links TRBV7-9 with TRBJ2-3; D ambiguous. The germline gives CDR1 SEHNR, CDR2 FQNEAQ (reference sequence). Trimming took off 7 bases at V and 0 bases at J, with 11 bases between the two ends. The CDR3 totals 14 residues. The CDR3 DNA reads TGTGCCAGCATGAGACAATCTAGCACAGATACGCAGTATTTT. Translating it yields CASMRQSSTDTQYF. Using reference TRBV7-9 and TRBJ2-3 for the parts outside the CDR3, the full variable domain is DTGVSQNPRHKITKRGQNVTFRCDPISEHNRLYWYRQTLGQGPEFLTYFQNEAQLEKSRLLSDRFSAERPKGSFSTLEIQRTEQGDSAMYLCASMRQSSTDTQYFGPGTRLTVL.

The rearrangement uses TRBV6-2 or TRBV6-3 and TRBJ1-3, with D hard to call. The germline V gene encodes CDR1 MNHEY and CDR2 SVGEGT. The CDR3 runs to 15 residues. The V end lost 6 bases, the J end lost 0 bases, and 12 bases lay between the germline ends. Here the CDR3 reads CASSSPSDSGNTIYF. The CDR3 DNA follows: TGTGCCAGCAGCTCCCCTTCAGACTCTGGAAACACCATATATTTT.

The chain joins TRBV27 to TRBJ1-1, with D maybe TRBD1 (6 bases). CDR1 and CDR2 (germline): MNHEY, SMNVEV (reference sequence). The length of the CDR3 is 15 residues. With 2 bases removed from V and 5 bases from J, the gap between germline ends came to 15 bases. CDR3 loop: CASSLLGDKGTEAFF. The CDR3 nucleotides read TGTGCCAGCAGTTTACTGGGGGACAAGGGTACTGAAGCTTTCTTT.

The chain couples TRBV30 to TRBJ1-5; 9 positions agree with TRBD1. The CDR3 length is 13 residues. Germline CDR1 reads GTSNPN; CDR2 reads SVGIG (reference sequence). Unmatched junction bases numbered 7, after V lost 8 bases and J lost 5 bases. CDR3 amino acids: CALRTGDYQPQHF. DNA of the CDR3: TGTGCCCTTAGGACAGGGGATTATCAGCCCCAGCATTTT.

The chain has TRBV7-3 and TRBJ2-1; no reliable D call. Germline lookup yields CDR1 SGHTA and CDR2 FQGTGA. This CDR3 region has 15 residues. Trimming took 5 bases from V and 0 from J, leaving 11 bases between them. CDR3 bases: TGTGCCAGCAGCCCCGAGGCGGACTCCTACAATGAGCAGTTCTTC. It encodes CASSPEADSYNEQFF.

The chain uses TRBV29-1 and TRBJ2-7; D might be TRBD2 (6 bases). This CDR3 has 12 amino acids. Per germline, CDR1 SQVTM and CDR2 ANQGSEA. V was clipped by 3 bases and J by 6 bases, with 12 bases between them. The CDR3 region has the DNA TGCAGCGTTGACAGGGAAGCGGGCGAGCAGTACTTC. Protein product: CSVDREAGEQYF.

The V and J genes are TRBV19 and TRBJ1-2; D not resolved. CDR3 length: 13 residues. In germline, CDR1 is LNHDA, CDR2 SQIVND (reference sequence). V was clipped by 5 bases and J by 6 bases, with 13 bases between them. The CDR3 nucleotides are TGTGCCAGTAGTTACACGAAATCTGATGGCTACACCTTC. Its protein product is CASSYTKSDGYTF.

This clone has just a few counts. V and J are TRBV7-9 and TRBJ2-5; D might be TRBD1 (5 bases). V was pared by 8 bases and J by 4 bases, with 17 bases between. The germline V gene encodes CDR1 SEHNR and CDR2 FQNEAQ (reference sequence). The CDR3 is made up of 14 amino acids. CDR3 sequence (DNA): TGTGCCAGCGCCGGGCTGCAGGGTCGAGAGACCCAGTACTTC. Translating gives CASAGLQGRETQYF.

The chain uses TRBV2 and TRBJ1-2, with D tentatively TRBD1 (6 bases). CDR1 and CDR2 from the germline V gene are SNHLY and FYNNEI. This CDR3 region has 14 residues. Deletions cut 6 bases from V and 3 bases from J, with 14 bases between. The CDR3 spells CASSNGQNHYGYTF. In nucleotides, the CDR3 is TGTGCCAGCAGCAACGGACAGAACCACTATGGCTACACCTTC. Combining the CDR3 with reference TRBV2 and TRBJ1-2 gives the whole variable domain EPEVTQTPSHQVTQMGQEVILRCVPISNHLYFYWYRQILGQKVEFLVSFYNNEISEKSEIFDDQFSVERPDGSNFTLKIRSTKLEDSAMYFCASSNGQNHYGYTFGSGTRLTVV.

The rearrangement links TRBV11-2 to TRBJ1-2; 7 bases are a match to TRBD1. V shed 4 bases, J shed 6 bases, and the junction held 8 bases outside the gene matches. The CDR3 is 14 amino acids. Per germline, CDR1 SGHAT and CDR2 FQNNGV. CDR3 amino acids: CASSYRAGQDGYTF. Written as DNA, the CDR3 is TGTGCCAGCAGCTACCGGGCCGGACAGGATGGCTACACCTTC.